In its sample, the clone carrying this T cell receptor beta chain was seen many times. Its antigen is not identified. The CDR3 contains 15 residues. The germline gives CDR1 SGHRS, CDR2 YFSETQ. V dropped 4 bases and J dropped 0 bases, with 11 bases sitting between them. These data originate in a study of identical twins' blood T cells. Overall study results and limits: Environmental influences on twin similarity could not be excluded. Even for out-of-frame TCRbeta, twins reportedly shared V gene usage much more than unrelated donors. Abundant TCRbeta CDR3s overlapped more between twins than with unrelated donors.

Six healthy women, forming three identical twin pairs, donated samples. TCRdb re-called the 5' RACE reads through MiXCR, storing one row per CDR3 protein. The data hold hundreds of thousands of distinct CDR3 sequences, with under 30% observed a single time. The sequence was collected from a woman aged 18 to 55 in good health. Sequenced material: PBMCs. The chain is built from TRBV5-1 and TRBJ1-5; D might be TRBD1 (6 bases). This CDR3 reads CASSLQGYSNQPQHF. In DNA form, the CDR3 reads TGCGCCAGCAGCCTACAGGGATATAGCAATCAGCCCCAGCATTTT.